A single sample gave rise to the 10 T cell receptor beta chains below, sequenced in a study of radiation and T cells in renal cell carcinoma. Time point here: baseline pretreatment blood. Treatment reported: 15 Gy SBRT to primary tumor, nephrectomy 4 weeks later. TCRdb's copy holds only in-frame clones and misses some; the assay was immunoSEQ multiplex PCR. The sample has 150,000 or so clones; 88% are singletons. This specimen was blood, taken from a patient whose treatment included radiotherapy and nephrectomy. These receptor sequences come from a woman aged 70-85 years with renal cell carcinoma.

The chain employs TRBV28 and TRBJ2-1; 14 nucleotides match TRBD2. V gave up 10 bases and J gave up 9 bases; unmatched junction bases: 11. Germline values: CDR1 MDHEN, CDR2 SYDVKM. The CDR3 is 15 residues long. CDR3 sequence reads: CAIRATSGGASEQFF. The CDR3 coding sequence is TGTGCCATTAGAGCGACTAGCGGGGGGGCTAGTGAGCAGTTCTTC.

V is TRBV18 and J is TRBJ1-5; D gene ambiguous. CDR1 is KGHSH and CDR2 is LQKENI in the germline V gene. CDR3 length equals 13 residues. The V gene lost 5 bases and the J gene lost 2 bases, with 7 bases spanning the gap. In DNA form, the CDR3 reads TGTGCCAGCTCATCCGCGGGCAATCAGCCCCAGCATTTT. This sequence encodes CASSSAGNQPQHF.

This clone was seen once. This chain uses TRBV4-3 with TRBJ1-4; D is uncertain. The CDR3 has 16 amino acids. V lost 0 bases and J lost 8, with 16 bases in between. Germline V gene sequence: CDR1 LGHNA, CDR2 YSLEER. In DNA form, the CDR3 reads TGCGCCAGCAGCCAAGAAGGGTGGCAGATTTTGGAAAAACTGTTTTTT. Protein: CASSQEGWQILEKLFF.

The rearrangement joins TRBV28 to TRBJ1-2; a possible D gene is TRBD1 (5 bases). Germline assignment: CDR1 MDHEN and CDR2 SYDVKM. This CDR3 has 12 amino acids. V was cut by 7 bases and J by 4 bases, with 10 bases left in between. CDR3: CASTIGGYGYTF. For the CDR3, the DNA is TGTGCCAGCACCATTGGGGGCTATGGCTACACCTTC.

This clone was found a few times. V gene TRBV14 combines with J gene TRBJ1-1; tentative D call: TRBD1 (5 bases). Germline V gene data show CDR1 as SGHDN and CDR2 as FVKESK. With 2 bases removed from V and 11 bases from J, the gap between germline ends came to 15 bases. The CDR3 totals 13 residues. The CDR3 loop is CASSQSGTPGAFF. CDR3 DNA: TGTGCCAGCAGCCAATCCGGGACCCCGGGCGCTTTCTTT.

This sequence joins TRBV28 and TRBJ2-7; no clear D. Germline-derived CDR1 and CDR2 are MDHEN and SYDVKM. V was pared by 8 bases and J by 9 bases, with 26 bases between. The CDR3 length is 15 residues. The CDR3 nucleotides are TGTGCCAGCGATTCCTCAGGCCAGACGCTACGAGGGCAGTACTTC. This sequence encodes CASDSSGQTLRGQYF.

In regard to this clone: Other DNA sequences within the sample encode an identical CDR3. This sequence joins TRBV30 and TRBJ2-1; perhaps TRBD1 as D (6 bases). This CDR3 has 13 amino acids. Germline CDR1 GTSNPN, CDR2 SVGIG (reference sequence). V was shortened by 3 bases and J by 1 base, with 7 bases between the two germline ends. This chain's CDR3 is CAWRGGSYNEQFF. The CDR3, as DNA: TGTGCCTGGAGAGGGGGATCCTACAATGAGCAGTTCTTC. The whole variable domain, remainder taken from reference TRBV30 and TRBJ2-1, is SQTIHQWPATLVQPVGSPLSLECTVEGTSNPNLYWYRQAAGRGLQLLFYSVGIGQISSEVPQNLSASRPQDRQFILSSKKLLLSDSGFYLCAWRGGSYNEQFFGPGTRLTVL.

The sample holds one count of this clone. V is TRBV2 and J is TRBJ2-3, with 8 bases fitting TRBD2. Germline-derived CDR1 and CDR2 are SNHLY and FYNNEI. The CDR3 has 14 amino acids. Losses at the gene ends were 4 bases for V and 1 base for J; bases not matched to a gene: 1. The CDR3 nucleotides read TGTGCCAGCAGTGCACTAGCGGGCACAGATACGCAGTATTTT. It specifies CASSALAGTDTQYF.

The V call is TRBV10-3, the J call TRBJ2-2, with TRBD2 matching 11 bases. This CDR3 spans 16 amino acids. Germline-derived CDR1 and CDR2 are ENHRY and SYGVKD. V lost 7 bases to trimming and J lost 2 bases; unmatched junction nucleotides: 6. The CDR3 bases are TGTGCCATCAAGAATAGCGGGGGGGCAAACACCGGGGAGCTGTTTTTT. The encoded protein is CAIKNSGGANTGELFF.

V is TRBV19 and J is TRBJ1-5; TRBD1 aligns across 9 bases. The CDR3 length is 16 residues. The V and J ends lost 6 bases and 1 base, in that order; junction bases with no gene match: 7. Germline CDR1 is LNHDA and CDR2 is SQIVND (reference sequence). In nucleotides, the CDR3 is TGTGCCAGTAGCCCGGGCGGGACAGGGAGCAATCAGCCCCAGCATTTT. As protein: CASSPGGTGSNQPQHF.